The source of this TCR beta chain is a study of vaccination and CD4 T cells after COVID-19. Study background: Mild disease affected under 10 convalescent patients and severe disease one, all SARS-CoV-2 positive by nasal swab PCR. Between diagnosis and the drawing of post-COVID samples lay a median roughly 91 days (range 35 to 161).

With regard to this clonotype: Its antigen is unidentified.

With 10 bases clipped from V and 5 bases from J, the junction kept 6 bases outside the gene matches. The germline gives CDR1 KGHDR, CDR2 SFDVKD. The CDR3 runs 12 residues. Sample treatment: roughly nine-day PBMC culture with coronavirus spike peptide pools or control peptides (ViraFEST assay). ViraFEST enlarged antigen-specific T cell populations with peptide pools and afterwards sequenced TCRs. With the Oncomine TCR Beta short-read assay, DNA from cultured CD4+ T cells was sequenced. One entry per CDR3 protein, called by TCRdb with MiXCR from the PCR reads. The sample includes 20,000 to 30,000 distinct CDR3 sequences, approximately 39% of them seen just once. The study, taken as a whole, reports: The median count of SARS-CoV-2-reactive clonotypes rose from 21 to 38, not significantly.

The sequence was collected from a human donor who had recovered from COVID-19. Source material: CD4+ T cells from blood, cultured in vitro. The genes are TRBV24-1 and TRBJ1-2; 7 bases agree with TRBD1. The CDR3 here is CATGQGDYGYTF. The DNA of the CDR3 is TGTGCCACGGGGCAGGGGGATTATGGCTACACCTTC.